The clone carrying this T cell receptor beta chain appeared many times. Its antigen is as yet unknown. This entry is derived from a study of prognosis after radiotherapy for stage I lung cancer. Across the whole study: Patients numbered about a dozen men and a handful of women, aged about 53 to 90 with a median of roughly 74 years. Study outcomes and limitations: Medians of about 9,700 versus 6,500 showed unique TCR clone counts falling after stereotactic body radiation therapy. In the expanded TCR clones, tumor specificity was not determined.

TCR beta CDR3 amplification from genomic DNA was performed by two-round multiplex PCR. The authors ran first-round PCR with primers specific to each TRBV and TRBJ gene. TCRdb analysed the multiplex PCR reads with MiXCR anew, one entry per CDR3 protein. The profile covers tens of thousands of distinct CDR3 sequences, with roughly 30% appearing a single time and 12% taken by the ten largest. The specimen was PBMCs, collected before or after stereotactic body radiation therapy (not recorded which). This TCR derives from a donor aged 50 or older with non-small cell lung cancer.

The CDR3 is CASTTPQGARVNTEAFF. The CDR3 DNA reads as TGTGCCAGCACCACCCCTCAGGGGGCACGTGTAAACACTGAAGCTTTCTTT. This chain links TRBV6-1 with TRBJ1-1; 8 nucleotides match TRBD1. Germline V gene sequence: CDR1 MNHNS, CDR2 SASEGT. The CDR3 loop spans 17 amino acids. The junction had 15 bases not matched to a gene; V was cut back by 7 bases and J by 2 bases.